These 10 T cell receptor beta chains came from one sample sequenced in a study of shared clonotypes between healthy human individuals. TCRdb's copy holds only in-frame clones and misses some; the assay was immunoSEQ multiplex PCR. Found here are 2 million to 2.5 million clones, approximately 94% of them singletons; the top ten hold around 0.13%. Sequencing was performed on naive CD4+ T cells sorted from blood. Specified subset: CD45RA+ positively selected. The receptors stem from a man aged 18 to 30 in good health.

The CDR3 DNA reads TGTGCCAGCAGCTTACCCGACAGCCCTTACTATGGCTACACCTTC. Its translation: CASSLPDSPYYGYTF. The chain carries TRBV11-1 and TRBJ1-2; a weak D match, TRBD1 (5 bases). Germline CDR1 is SGHAT and CDR2 is FQDESV (reference sequence). The CDR3 contains 15 residues. V lost 2 bases to trimming and J lost 3 bases, with 13 bases between them. Full variable domain (outside the CDR3, taken from reference TRBV11-1 and TRBJ1-2): EAEVAQSPRYKITEKSQAVAFWCDPISGHATLYWYRQILGQGPELLVQFQDESVVDDSQLPKDRFSAERLKGVDSTLKIQPAELGDSAMYLCASSLPDSPYYGYTFGSGTRLTVV.

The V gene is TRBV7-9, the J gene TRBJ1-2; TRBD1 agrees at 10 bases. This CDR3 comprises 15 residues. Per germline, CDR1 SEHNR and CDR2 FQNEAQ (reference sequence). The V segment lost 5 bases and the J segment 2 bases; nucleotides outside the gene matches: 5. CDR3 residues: CASSPAGQGNYGYTF. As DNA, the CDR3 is TGTGCCAGCAGCCCTGCGGGACAGGGGAACTATGGCTACACCTTC.

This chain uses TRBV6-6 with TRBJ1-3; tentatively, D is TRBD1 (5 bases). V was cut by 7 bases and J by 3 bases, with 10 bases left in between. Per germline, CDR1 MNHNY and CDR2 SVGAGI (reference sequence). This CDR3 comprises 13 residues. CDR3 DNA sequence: TGTGCCAGCACCCAGGGTGGTGGAAACACCATATATTTT. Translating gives CASTQGGGNTIYF.

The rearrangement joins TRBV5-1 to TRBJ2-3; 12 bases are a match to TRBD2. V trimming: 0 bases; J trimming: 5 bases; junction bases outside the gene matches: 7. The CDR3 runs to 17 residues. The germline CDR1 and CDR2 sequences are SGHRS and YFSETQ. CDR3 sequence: CASSLVASGGAVDTQYF. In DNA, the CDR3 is TGCGCCAGCAGCTTGGTTGCTAGCGGGGGGGCCGTAGATACGCAGTATTTT.

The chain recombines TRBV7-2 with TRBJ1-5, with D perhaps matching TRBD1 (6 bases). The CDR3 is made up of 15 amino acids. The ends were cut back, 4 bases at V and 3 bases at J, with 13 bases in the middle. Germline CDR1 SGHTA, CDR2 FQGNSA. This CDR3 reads CASSSRGGPNQPQHF. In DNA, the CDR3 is TGTGCCAGCAGCTCACGTGGGGGGCCCAATCAGCCCCAGCATTTT.

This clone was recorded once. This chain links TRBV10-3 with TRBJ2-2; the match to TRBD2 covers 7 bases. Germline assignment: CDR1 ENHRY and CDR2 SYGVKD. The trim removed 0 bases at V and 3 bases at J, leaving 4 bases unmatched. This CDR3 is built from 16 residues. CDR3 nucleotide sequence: TGTGCCATCAGTGAGTCCGGAGCGGGGTACACCGGGGAGCTGTTTTTT. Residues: CAISESGAGYTGELFF.

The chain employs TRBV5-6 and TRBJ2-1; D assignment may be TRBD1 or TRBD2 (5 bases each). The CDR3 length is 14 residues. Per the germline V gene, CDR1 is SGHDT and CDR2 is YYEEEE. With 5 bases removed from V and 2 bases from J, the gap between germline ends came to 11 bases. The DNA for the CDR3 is TGTGCCAGCAGACCTTCGGGACCCTACAATGAGCAGTTCTTC. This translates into CASRPSGPYNEQFF.

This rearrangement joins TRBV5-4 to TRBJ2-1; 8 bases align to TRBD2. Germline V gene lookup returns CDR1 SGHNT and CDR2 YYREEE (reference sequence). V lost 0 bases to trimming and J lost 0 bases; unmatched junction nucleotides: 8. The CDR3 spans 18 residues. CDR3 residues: CASSLAAVAGTSYNEQFF. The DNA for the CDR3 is TGTGCCAGCAGCTTGGCCGCGGTAGCGGGAACCTCCTACAATGAGCAGTTCTTC. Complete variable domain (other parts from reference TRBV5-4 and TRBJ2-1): ETGVTQSPTHLIKTRGQQVTLRCSSQSGHNTVSWYQQALGQGPQFIFQYYREEENGRGNFPPRFSGLQFPNYSSELNVNALELDDSALYLCASSLAAVAGTSYNEQFFGPGTRLTVL.

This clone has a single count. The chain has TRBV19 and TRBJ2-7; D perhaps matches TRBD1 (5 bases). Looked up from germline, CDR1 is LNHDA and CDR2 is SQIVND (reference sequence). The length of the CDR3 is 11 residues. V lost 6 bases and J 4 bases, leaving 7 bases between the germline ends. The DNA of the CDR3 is TGTGCCAGTAGAGGGGAATACGAGCAGTACTTC. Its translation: CASRGEYEQYF.

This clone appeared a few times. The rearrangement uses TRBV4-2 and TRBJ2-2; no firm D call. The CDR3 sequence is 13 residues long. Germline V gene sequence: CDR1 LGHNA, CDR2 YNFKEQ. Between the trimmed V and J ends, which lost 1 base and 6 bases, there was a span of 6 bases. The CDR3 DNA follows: TGTGCCAGCAGCCAAGTCCCGCCCGGGGAGCTGTTTTTT. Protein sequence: CASSQVPPGELFF.